The clone carrying this TCR beta chain is a singleton in its sample. This sample was included in a study of blood T cell repertoires in COVID-19. Study information: Both acute and convalescent COVID-19 samples were obtained from the United States, Italy and Spain. Sample material is recorded as cDNA or gDNA derived from T cells, B-cell-depleted T cells, or PBMCs.

The CDR3 consists of 18 residues. Unmatched junction bases numbered 9, after V lost 4 bases and J lost 4 bases. Looked up from germline, CDR1 is MNHEY and CDR2 is SVGEGT. Original analysis: Reference gene primers were amplified, and this amplification served to estimate nucleated cell counts. This table comes from immunoSEQ multiplex PCR, and its TCRdb copy is limited to in-frame clones, with some not included. The V and J calls and the clone size are those of that table, but D and trimming were determined from the DNA. The sample includes roughly 350,000 clones, approximately 89% of them seen just once.

The genes are TRBV6-2 or TRBV6-3 and TRBJ2-1; 14 bases fit TRBD2. The clonotype comes from a young woman who had recovered from COVID-19. Sequences were obtained from peripheral blood. CDR3 sequence (DNA): TGTGCCAGCAGTTCGGGACTAGCGGGAGAGGGTCCATACAATGAGCAGTTCTTC. Translated, it gives CASSSGLAGEGPYNEQFF.